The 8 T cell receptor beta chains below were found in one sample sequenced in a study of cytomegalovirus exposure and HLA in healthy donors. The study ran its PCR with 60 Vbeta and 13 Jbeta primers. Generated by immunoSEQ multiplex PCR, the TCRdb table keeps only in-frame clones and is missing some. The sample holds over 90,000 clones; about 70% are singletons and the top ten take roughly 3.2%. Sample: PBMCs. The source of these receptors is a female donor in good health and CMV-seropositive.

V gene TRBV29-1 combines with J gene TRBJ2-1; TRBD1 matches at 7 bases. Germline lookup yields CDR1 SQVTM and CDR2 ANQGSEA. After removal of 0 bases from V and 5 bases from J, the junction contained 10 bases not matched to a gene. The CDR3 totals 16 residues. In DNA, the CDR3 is TGCAGCGTTGAAGAATGGGGCGACAGGGAAAACAATGAGCAGTTCTTC. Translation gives CSVEEWGDRENNEQFF.

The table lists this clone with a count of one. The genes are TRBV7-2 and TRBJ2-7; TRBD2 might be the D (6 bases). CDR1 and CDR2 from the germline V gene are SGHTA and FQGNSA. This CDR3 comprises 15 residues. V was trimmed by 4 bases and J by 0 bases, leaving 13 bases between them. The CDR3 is CASSYPGTGSYEQYF. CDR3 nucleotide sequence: TGTGCCAGCAGCTACCCCGGGACTGGCTCCTACGAGCAGTACTTC.

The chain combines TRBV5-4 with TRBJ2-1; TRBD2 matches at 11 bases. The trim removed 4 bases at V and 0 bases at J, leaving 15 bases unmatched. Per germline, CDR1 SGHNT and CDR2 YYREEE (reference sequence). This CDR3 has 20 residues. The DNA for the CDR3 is TGTGCCAGCAGCCGATTTCCGGGACTAGCGGTTAAGAGCTCCTACAATGAGCAGTTCTTC. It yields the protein CASSRFPGLAVKSSYNEQFF. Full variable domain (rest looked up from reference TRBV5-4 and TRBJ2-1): ETGVTQSPTHLIKTRGQQVTLRCSSQSGHNTVSWYQQALGQGPQFIFQYYREEENGRGNFPPRFSGLQFPNYSSELNVNALELDDSALYLCASSRFPGLAVKSSYNEQFFGPGTRLTVL.

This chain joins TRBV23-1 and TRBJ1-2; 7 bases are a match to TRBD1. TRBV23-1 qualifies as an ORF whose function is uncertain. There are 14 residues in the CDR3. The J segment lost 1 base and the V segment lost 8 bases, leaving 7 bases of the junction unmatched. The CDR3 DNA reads TGCGCCAGCGCTGGGACAGCTAATAACTATGGCTACACCTTC. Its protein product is CASAGTANNYGYTF.

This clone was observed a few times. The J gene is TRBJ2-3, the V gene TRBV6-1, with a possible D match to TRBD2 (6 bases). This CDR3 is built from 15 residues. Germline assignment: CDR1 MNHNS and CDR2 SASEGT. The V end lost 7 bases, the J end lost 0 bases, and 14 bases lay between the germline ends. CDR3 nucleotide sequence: TGTGCCAGCATCCAGAGCGGGTTGAGCACAGATACGCAGTATTTT. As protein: CASIQSGLSTDTQYF.

The CDR3 region has the DNA TGTGCCAGCAGCTCCACCGGGACAGGGGGTATTATCCGCAATCAGCCCCAGCATTTT. Translating gives CASSSTGTGGIIRNQPQHF. V usage is TRBV7-8 and J usage is TRBJ1-5, with 11 bases matching TRBD1. The V gene's germline CDR1 is SGHVS and CDR2 FQNEAQ. After removal of 4 bases from V and 2 bases from J, the junction contained 13 bases not matched to a gene. CDR3 length: 19 residues. Variable domain in full (rest from reference TRBV7-8 and TRBJ1-5): GAGVSQSPRYKVAKRGQDVALRCDPISGHVSLFWYQQALGQGPEFLTYFQNEAQLDKSGLPSDRFFAERPEGSVSTLKIQRTQQEDSAVYLCASSSTGTGGIIRNQPQHFGDGTRLSIL.

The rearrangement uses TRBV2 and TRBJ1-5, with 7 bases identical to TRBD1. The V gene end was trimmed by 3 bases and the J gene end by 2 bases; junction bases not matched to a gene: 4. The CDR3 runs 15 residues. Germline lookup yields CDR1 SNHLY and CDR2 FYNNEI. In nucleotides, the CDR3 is TGTGCCAGCAGTGACGGAGGGGGCCGCAATCAGCCCCAGCATTTT. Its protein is CASSDGGGRNQPQHF.

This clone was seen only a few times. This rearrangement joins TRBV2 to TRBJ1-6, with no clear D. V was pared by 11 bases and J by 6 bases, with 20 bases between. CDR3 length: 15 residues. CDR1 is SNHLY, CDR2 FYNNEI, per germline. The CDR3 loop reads CASQAEGSFNSPLHF. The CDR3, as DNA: TGTGCCTCCCAGGCCGAGGGTAGCTTTAATTCACCCCTCCACTTT.